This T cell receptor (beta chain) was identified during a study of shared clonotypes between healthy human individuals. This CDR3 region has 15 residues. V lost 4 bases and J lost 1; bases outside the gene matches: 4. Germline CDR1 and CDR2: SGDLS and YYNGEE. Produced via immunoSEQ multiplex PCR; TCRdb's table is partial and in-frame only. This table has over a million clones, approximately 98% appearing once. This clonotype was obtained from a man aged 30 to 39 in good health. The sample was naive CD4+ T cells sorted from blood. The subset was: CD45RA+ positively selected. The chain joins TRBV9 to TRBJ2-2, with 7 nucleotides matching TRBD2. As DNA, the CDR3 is TGTGCCAGCAGCTACGGGGAGGGGAACACCGGGGAGCTGTTTTTT. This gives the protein CASSYGEGNTGELFF. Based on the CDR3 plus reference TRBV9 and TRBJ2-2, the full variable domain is DSGVTQTPKHLITATGQRVTLRCSPRSGDLSVYWYQQSLDQGLQFLIQYYNGEERAKGNILERFSAQQFPDLHSELNLSSLELGDSALYFCASSYGEGNTGELFFGEGSRLTVL.